This T cell receptor (beta chain) appears in the sequencing data of a study of control samples from healthy donors and cancer patients. This clone was seen a handful of times. Other nucleotide sequences in the sample specify the same CDR3. The method was immunoSEQ multiplex PCR; TCRdb's version includes in-frame clones alone and lacks a portion of them. The profile shows more than 110,000 clones, about nine tenths of them singletons. The CDR3 contains 14 residues. CDR1 is SGHTA and CDR2 is FQGTGA in the germline V gene. V lost 2 bases, J lost 2 bases, and 10 bases lay in between. The sample was blood. The TCR comes from a woman aged 25 to 39 in good health. This chain connects TRBV7-3 to TRBJ2-7; either TRBD1 or TRBD2 may fit D (5 bases each). CDR3 sequence: CASSLLSGPYEQYF. The CDR3 nucleotides read TGTGCCAGCAGCTTACTTTCGGGACCCTACGAGCAGTACTTC.